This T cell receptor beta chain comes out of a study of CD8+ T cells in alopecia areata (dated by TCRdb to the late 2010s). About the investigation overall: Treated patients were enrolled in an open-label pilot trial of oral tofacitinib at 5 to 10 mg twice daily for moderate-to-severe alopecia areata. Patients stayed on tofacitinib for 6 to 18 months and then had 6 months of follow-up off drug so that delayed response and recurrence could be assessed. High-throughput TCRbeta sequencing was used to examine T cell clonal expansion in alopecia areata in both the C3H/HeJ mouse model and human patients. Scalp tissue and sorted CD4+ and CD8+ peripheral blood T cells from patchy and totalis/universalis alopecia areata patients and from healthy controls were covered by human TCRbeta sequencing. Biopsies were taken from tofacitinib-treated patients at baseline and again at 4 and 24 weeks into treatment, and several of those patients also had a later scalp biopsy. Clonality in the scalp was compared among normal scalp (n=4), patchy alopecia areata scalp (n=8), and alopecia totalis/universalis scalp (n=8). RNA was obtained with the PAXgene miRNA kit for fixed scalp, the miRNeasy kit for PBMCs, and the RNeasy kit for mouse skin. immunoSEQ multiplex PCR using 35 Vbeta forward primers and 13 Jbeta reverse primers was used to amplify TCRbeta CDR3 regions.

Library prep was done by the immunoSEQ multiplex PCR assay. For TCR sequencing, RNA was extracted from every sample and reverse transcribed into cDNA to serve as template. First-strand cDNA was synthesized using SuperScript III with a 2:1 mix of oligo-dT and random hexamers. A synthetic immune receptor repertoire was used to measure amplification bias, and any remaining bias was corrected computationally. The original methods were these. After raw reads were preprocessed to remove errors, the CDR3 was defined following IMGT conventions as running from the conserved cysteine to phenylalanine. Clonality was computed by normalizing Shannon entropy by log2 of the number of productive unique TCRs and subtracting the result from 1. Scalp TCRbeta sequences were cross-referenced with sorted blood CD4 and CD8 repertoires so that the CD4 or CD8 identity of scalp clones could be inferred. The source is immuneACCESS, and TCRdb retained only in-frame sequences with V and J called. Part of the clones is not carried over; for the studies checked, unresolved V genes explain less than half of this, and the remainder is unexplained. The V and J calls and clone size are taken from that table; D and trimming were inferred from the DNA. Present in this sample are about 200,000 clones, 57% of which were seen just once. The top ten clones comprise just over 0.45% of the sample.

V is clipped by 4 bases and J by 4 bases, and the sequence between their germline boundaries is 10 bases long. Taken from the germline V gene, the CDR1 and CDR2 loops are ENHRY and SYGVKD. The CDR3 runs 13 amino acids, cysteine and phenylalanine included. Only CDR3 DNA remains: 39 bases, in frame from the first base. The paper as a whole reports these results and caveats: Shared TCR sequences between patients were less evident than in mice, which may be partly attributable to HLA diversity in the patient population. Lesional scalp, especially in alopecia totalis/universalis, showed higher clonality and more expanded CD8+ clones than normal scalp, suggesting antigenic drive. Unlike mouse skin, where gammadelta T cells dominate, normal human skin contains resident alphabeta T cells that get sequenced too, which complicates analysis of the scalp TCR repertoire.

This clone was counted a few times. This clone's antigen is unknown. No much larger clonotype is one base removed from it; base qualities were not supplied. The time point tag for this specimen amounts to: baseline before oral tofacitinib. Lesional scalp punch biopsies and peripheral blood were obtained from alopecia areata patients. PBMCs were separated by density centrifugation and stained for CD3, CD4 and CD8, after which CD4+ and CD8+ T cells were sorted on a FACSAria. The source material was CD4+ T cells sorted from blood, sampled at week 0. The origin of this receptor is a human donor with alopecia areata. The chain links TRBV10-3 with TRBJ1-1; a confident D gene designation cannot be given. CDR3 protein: CAISVPGVTEAFF. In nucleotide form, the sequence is TGTGCCATCAGTGTACCCGGGGTCACTGAAGCTTTCTTT.